The 24 T cell receptor beta chains reported below all come from one sample, sequenced in a study of T cell changes during pregnancy in multiple sclerosis. The assay was immunoSEQ multiplex PCR, and TCRdb's table has in-frame clones only and misses some. The sample gives approximately 50,000 clones, around nine tenths of which show up once; roughly 0.4% is in the top ten. Material: CD4+ T cells from peripheral blood mononuclear cells, obtained after pregnancy. The source of these receptors is a female donor with multiple sclerosis, enrolled in a pregnancy study.

The gene calls are TRBV15 and TRBJ1-3, with TRBD1 as a possible D gene (6 bases). The CDR3 totals 15 residues. Germline CDR1 and CDR2: LNHNV and YYDKDF (reference sequence). Trimming took 4 bases from V and 2 from J, leaving 12 bases between them. The CDR3 here is CATSTTGLTGNTIYF. As DNA, the CDR3 is TGTGCCACCAGCACAACAGGGCTTACTGGAAACACCATATATTTT.

Only one count was recorded for this clone. V and J are TRBV18 and TRBJ1-5; D is perhaps TRBD1 (6 bases). This CDR3 is built from 14 residues. Germline V gene data show CDR1 as KGHSH and CDR2 as LQKENI. The ends were cut back, 4 bases at V and 4 bases at J, with 11 bases in the middle. CDR3 in amino acids: CASSQGVSNQPQHF. CDR3 nucleotides: TGTGCCAGCTCACAGGGGGTGTCAAATCAGCCCCAGCATTTT.

V is TRBV7-2 and J is TRBJ2-5, with 8 bases fitting TRBD2. Germline-derived CDR1 and CDR2 are SGHTA and FQGNSA. This CDR3 is built from 15 residues. The trim removed 6 bases at V and 1 base at J, leaving 7 bases unmatched. CDR3 sequence: CASRYFSGAQETQYF. The CDR3 DNA reads as TGTGCCAGCAGATATTTTAGCGGGGCCCAAGAGACCCAGTACTTC.

The chain links TRBV19 to TRBJ1-5, with D possibly TRBD1 on 6 matching bases. V was cut by 1 base and J by 7 bases, with 11 bases left in between. The germline V gene has CDR1 LNHDA and CDR2 SQIVND (reference sequence). The length of the CDR3 is 14 residues. CDR3 in amino acids: CASSIAGVRQPQHF. The DNA of the CDR3 is TGTGCCAGTAGTATAGCAGGGGTAAGGCAGCCCCAGCATTTT.

CDR3 nucleotide sequence: TGTGCCAGCAGCTCAAGCGGGAGCACAGATACGCAGTATTTT. Protein product: CASSSSGSTDTQYF. V and J are TRBV7-9 and TRBJ2-3; a possible D gene is TRBD2 (6 bases). CDR1 SEHNR and CDR2 FQNEAQ come from the germline V gene (reference sequence). V gave up 4 bases and J gave up 0 bases, with 8 bases separating them. The CDR3 runs to 14 residues.

The rearrangement uses TRBV5-1 and TRBJ2-3; possible D gene TRBD1, 5 bases. Germline CDR1 and CDR2: SGHRS and YFSETQ. Deletions cut 0 bases from V and 6 bases from J, with 20 bases between. This CDR3 has 17 amino acids. CDR3 DNA sequence: TGCGCCAGCAGCTTGGGGTTAAGGGGCACTATAAGGGATACGCAGTATTTT. Its protein is CASSLGLRGTIRDTQYF. The full variable domain, with the rest looked up from reference TRBV5-1 and TRBJ2-3, is KAGVTQTPRYLIKTRGQQVTLSCSPISGHRSVSWYQQTPGQGLQFLFEYFSETQRNKGNFPGRFSGRQFSNSRSEMNVSTLELGDSALYLCASSLGLRGTIRDTQYFGPGTRLTVL.

This chain uses TRBV5-1 with TRBJ2-2; D remains unclear. The CDR3 is 12 amino acids. Germline lookup yields CDR1 SGHRS and CDR2 YFSETQ. Trimming removed 0 bases from V and 7 bases from J, with 4 bases in between. The CDR3 loop is CASSLDLGELFF. The CDR3 region has the DNA TGCGCCAGCAGCTTGGATCTCGGGGAGCTGTTTTTT.

The chain carries TRBV5-6 and TRBJ2-5; 7 positions match TRBD1. Germline V gene data show CDR1 as SGHDT and CDR2 as YYEEEE. The CDR3 extends over 15 amino acids. With 1 base clipped from V and 2 bases from J, the junction kept 5 bases outside the gene matches. The chain's CDR3 is CASSLLGRGQETQYF. CDR3 DNA sequence: TGTGCCAGCAGCTTGTTGGGCAGGGGGCAAGAGACCCAGTACTTC.

The chain combines TRBV5-1 with TRBJ2-5; 10 bases agree with TRBD1. This CDR3 region has 18 residues. Germline lookup yields CDR1 SGHRS and CDR2 YFSETQ. J was trimmed by 5 bases and V by 0 bases; bases with no gene match: 13. The CDR3 DNA is TGCGCCAGCAGCTTGGGCCTCCTGACAGGGGGCGGCCGGGAGACCCAGTACTTC. It specifies CASSLGLLTGGGRETQYF.

This clone came up once. The chain has TRBV6-6 and TRBJ2-4; D perhaps matches TRBD1 (7 bases). This CDR3 region has 15 residues. V was shortened by 6 bases and J by 8 bases, with 20 bases between the two germline ends. CDR1 and CDR2 from the germline V gene are MNHNY and SVGAGI (reference sequence). CDR3 sequence: CASSPRGGGVDIQYF. The CDR3 DNA sequence: TGTGCCAGCAGCCCCAGAGGAGGGGGCGTCGACATTCAGTACTTC.

This clone was seen only once. The chain carries TRBV7-2 and TRBJ2-4; 8 bases fit TRBD1. Germline-derived CDR1 and CDR2 are SGHTA and FQGNSA. V lost 5 bases, J lost 2 bases, and 5 bases stayed unmatched. There are 15 residues in the CDR3. CDR3 loop: CASSPNRGTKNIQYF. In DNA, the CDR3 is TGTGCCAGCAGCCCAAACAGGGGGACCAAAAACATTCAGTACTTC.

The chain employs TRBV11-2 and TRBJ1-5; D gene ambiguous. CDR3 length: 15 amino acids. Germline V gives CDR1 SGHAT, CDR2 FQNNGV. V shed 0 bases and J shed 6 bases, with 12 bases lying between them. In nucleotides, the CDR3 is TGTGCCAGCAGCTTAGATGGTGCAGATCGTCAGCCCCAGCATTTT. Protein sequence: CASSLDGADRQPQHF.

For this clone: At one end the junction does not follow the germline gene, possibly because of a read error. The rearrangement joins TRBV29-1 to TRBJ2-3; 11 bases are a match to TRBD2. The germline V gene has CDR1 SQVTM and CDR2 ANQGSEA. The CDR3 has 18 amino acids. CDR3 loop: CSVEGRPSGRTSTDTQYF. CDR3 coding DNA: TGCAGCGTCGAAGGGCGGCCTAGCGGGAGGACTAGCACAGATACGCAGTATTTT.

The chain employs TRBV25-1 and TRBJ2-2; no clear D gene. The germline gives CDR1 MGHDK, CDR2 SYGVNS. This CDR3 spans 13 amino acids. Trimming pared 7 bases from V and 0 bases from J, leaving 6 bases between. The CDR3 DNA is TGTGCCAGCATTCTAGCGAACACCGGGGAGCTGTTTTTT. Its translation is CASILANTGELFF.

The rearrangement uses TRBV6-5 and TRBJ2-7, with 10 bases fitting TRBD1. V was pared by 4 bases and J by 3 bases, with 3 bases of the junction left unmatched. There are 14 residues in the CDR3. In germline, CDR1 is MNHEY, CDR2 SVGAGI. The CDR3 DNA is TGTGCCAGCAGTTCCCGGACAGGGGGCTACGAGCAGTACTTC. Translation gives CASSSRTGGYEQYF.

The chain is built from TRBV6-5 and TRBJ2-5; TRBD2 matches at 7 bases. The CDR3 has 15 amino acids. With 0 bases clipped from V and 2 bases from J, the junction kept 3 bases outside the gene matches. CDR1 and CDR2 (germline): MNHEY, SVGAGI. The CDR3 is CASSYSRGKQETQYF. CDR3 nucleotide sequence: TGTGCCAGCAGTTACTCGCGGGGGAAACAAGAGACCCAGTACTTC.

The V and J genes are TRBV10-3 and TRBJ2-7, with D perhaps matching TRBD1 (5 bases). V dropped 3 bases and J dropped 0 bases, with 12 bases sitting between them. Germline loops: CDR1 ENHRY, CDR2 SYGVKD. The CDR3 loop spans 15 amino acids. CDR3 protein: CAISDPRATSYEQYF. The CDR3 nucleotides read TGTGCCATCAGTGACCCCAGGGCCACCTCCTACGAGCAGTACTTC.

The CDR3 DNA reads as TGTGCCAGCAGCTTAGTCTCCGGACAGGGAAATGAAAAACTGTTTTTT. It codes for CASSLVSGQGNEKLFF. The chain uses TRBV7-8 and TRBJ1-4; 8 bases agree with TRBD1. Germline V gene lookup returns CDR1 SGHVS and CDR2 FQNEAQ. The ends lost 1 base at V and 5 bases at J; junction bases unmatched: 6. The CDR3 spans 16 residues.

This chain's CDR3 is CASSPRTGTKYNEQFF. CDR3 nucleotides: TGTGCCAGCTCCCCAAGAACCGGGACTAAATACAATGAGCAGTTCTTC. The rearrangement links TRBV18 to TRBJ2-1, with TRBD2 matching 7 bases. Germline V lookup: CDR1 KGHSH, CDR2 LQKENI. Unmatched junction bases numbered 12, after V lost 6 bases and J lost 4 bases. This CDR3 has 16 amino acids.

This chain connects TRBV30 to TRBJ1-3; TRBD1 agrees at 10 bases. Germline loops: CDR1 GTSNPN, CDR2 SVGIG (reference sequence). This CDR3 is built from 16 residues. J gave up 4 bases and V 5 bases, and 11 bases lay outside the gene matches. Written as DNA, the CDR3 is TGTGCCTGGGGTCGTGGGGACAGGGGAAAAGGAAACACCATATATTTT. Protein product: CAWGRGDRGKGNTIYF.

V and J are TRBV28 and TRBJ2-5; D is unresolved. This CDR3 has 11 amino acids. The germline gives CDR1 MDHEN, CDR2 SYDVKM. V gave up 3 bases and J gave up 4 bases, with 3 bases separating them. The CDR3 DNA is TGTGCCAGCAGTTTCTTAGAGACCCAGTACTTC. Amino acid sequence: CASSFLETQYF.

The chain combines TRBV19 with TRBJ1-4; tentatively, D is TRBD1 (6 bases). The CDR3 has 15 residues. Germline V CDR1 and CDR2: LNHDA, SQIVND (reference sequence). V dropped 3 bases and J dropped 7 bases, with 15 bases sitting between them. CDR3 in DNA: TGTGCCAGTAGTATGAGTACAGGGTTAGCTGAAAAACTGTTTTTT. Translation: CASSMSTGLAEKLFF.

This clone was seen just once. The chain carries TRBV9 and TRBJ2-1, with 7 bases lining up with TRBD2. J gave up 8 bases and V 4 bases, and 21 bases lay outside the gene matches. Germline CDR1 and CDR2: SGDLS and YYNGEE. This CDR3 spans 18 amino acids. The CDR3 here is CASSPKDRGAGVKHEQFF. CDR3 bases: TGTGCCAGCAGCCCGAAGGACCGAGGGGCGGGAGTTAAGCATGAGCAGTTCTTC.

This chain uses TRBV4-1 with TRBJ2-4, with 11 positions matching TRBD2. The CDR3 consists of 17 residues. Germline CDR1 is MGHRA and CDR2 is YSYEKL. V shed 4 bases, J shed 3 bases, and the junction held 8 bases outside the gene matches. CDR3 sequence reads: CASSPPLAGGVKNIQYF. Here the CDR3 DNA reads TGCGCCAGCAGCCCCCCGCTAGCGGGAGGCGTCAAAAACATTCAGTACTTC.